The present TCR beta chain was sequenced within a study of post-analysis software for immune sequencing data. Study information: The cohort encompassed relapsing-remitting, secondary progressive and progressive-relapsing multiple sclerosis disease courses.

This clonotype was observed at least ten times. The antigen remains undetermined. Findings of the study overall: Controls had lower frequencies than patients of roughly five TRBV segments, which included TRBV5-6, TRBV5-1 and TRBV20-1. For normalized Chao1 diversity, multiple sclerosis patients scored significantly lower than controls did.

Losses at the gene ends were 6 bases for V and 1 base for J; bases not matched to a gene: 5. The CDR3 runs 14 residues. The germline V gene encodes CDR1 MDHEN and CDR2 SYDVKM. Built from TCR beta cDNA, the libraries had unique molecular identifiers in them. Around 460,000 cDNA molecules came from 1 to 10 million T cells. Using its own MiXCR run on the PCR reads, TCRdb lists one record per CDR3 protein. The sample shows hundreds of thousands of distinct CDR3 sequences, 30% of them seen only once. This sequence joins TRBV28 and TRBJ2-5, with 7 bases fitting TRBD1. Sample: blood. The receptor was derived from a girl between 5 and 17 years old with multiple sclerosis. The CDR3 DNA follows: TGTGCCAGCAGCAAATGGGACAGCCAAGAGACCCAGTACTTC. It translates to CASSKWDSQETQYF.